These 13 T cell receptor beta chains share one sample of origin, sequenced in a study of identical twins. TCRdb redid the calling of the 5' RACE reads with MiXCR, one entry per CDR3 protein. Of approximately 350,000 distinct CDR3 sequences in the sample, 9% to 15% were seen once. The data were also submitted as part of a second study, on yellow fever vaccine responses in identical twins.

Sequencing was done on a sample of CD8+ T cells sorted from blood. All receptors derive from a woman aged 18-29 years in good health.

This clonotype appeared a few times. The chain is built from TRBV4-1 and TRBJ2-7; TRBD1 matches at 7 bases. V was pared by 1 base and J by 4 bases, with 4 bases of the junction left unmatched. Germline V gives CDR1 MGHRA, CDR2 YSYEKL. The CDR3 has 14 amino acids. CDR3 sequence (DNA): TGCGCCAGCAGCCAAGTAGACAGGGCTTACGAGCAGTACTTC. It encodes CASSQVDRAYEQYF.

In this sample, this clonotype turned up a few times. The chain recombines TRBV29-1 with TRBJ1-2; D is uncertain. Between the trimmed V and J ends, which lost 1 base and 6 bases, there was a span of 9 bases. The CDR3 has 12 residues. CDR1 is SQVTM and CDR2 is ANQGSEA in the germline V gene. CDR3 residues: CSVEAREDGYTF. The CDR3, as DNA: TGCAGCGTTGAAGCGAGGGAGGATGGCTACACCTTC.

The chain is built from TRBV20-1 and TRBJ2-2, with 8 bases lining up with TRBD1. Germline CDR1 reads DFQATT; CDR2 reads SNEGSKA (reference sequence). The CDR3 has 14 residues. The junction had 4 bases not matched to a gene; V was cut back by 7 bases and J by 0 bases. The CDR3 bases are TGCAGTGTTCAGGGGGCCCCGAACACCGGGGAGCTGTTTTTT. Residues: CSVQGAPNTGELFF.

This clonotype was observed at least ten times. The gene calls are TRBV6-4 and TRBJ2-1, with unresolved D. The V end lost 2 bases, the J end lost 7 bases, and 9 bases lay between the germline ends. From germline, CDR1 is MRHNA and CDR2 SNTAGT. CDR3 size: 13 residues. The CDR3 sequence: CASSDLQTNEQFF. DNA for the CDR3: TGTGCCAGCAGTGACCTCCAGACGAATGAGCAGTTCTTC.

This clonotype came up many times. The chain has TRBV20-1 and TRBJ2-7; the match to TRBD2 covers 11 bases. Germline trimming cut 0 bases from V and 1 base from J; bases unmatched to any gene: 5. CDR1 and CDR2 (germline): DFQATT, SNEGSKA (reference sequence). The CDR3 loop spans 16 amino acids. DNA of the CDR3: TGCAGTGCTAGAGATGAGGGACTAGCGGATTCCTACGAGCAGTACTTC. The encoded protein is CSARDEGLADSYEQYF.

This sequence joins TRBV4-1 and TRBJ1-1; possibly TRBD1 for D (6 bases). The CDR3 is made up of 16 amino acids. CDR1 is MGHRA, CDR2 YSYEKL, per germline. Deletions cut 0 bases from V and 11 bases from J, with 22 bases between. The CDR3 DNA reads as TGCGCCAGCAGCCAAGATATGGGGGGCGCATTCGCCTCGGCTTTCTTT. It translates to CASSQDMGGAFASAFF.

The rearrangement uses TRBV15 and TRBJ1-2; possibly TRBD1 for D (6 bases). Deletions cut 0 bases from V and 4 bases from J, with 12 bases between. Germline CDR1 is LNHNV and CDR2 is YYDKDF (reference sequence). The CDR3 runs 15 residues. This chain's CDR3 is CATSRDAPDSYGYTF. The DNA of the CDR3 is TGTGCCACCAGCAGAGATGCGCCGGACAGCTATGGCTACACCTTC.

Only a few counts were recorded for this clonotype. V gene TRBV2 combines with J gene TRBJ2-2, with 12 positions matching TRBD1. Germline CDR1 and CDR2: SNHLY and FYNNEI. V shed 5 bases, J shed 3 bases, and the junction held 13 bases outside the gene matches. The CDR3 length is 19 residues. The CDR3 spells CASSPPPGQGAFDTGELFF. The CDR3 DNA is TGTGCCAGCAGTCCACCTCCGGGACAGGGGGCCTTTGACACCGGGGAGCTGTTTTTT.

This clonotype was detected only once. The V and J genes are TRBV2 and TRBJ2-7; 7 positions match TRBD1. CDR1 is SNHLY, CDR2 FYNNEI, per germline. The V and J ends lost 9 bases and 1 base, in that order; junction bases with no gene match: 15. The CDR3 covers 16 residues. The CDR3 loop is CASYQPGQLVSYEQYF. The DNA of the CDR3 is TGTGCCAGTTATCAACCGGGACAGCTAGTTTCCTACGAGCAGTACTTC.

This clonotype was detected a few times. DNA for the CDR3: TGTGCCACCGGTACGGGACAGTTCCACAATGAGCAGTTCTTC. Protein sequence: CATGTGQFHNEQFF. The chain links TRBV28 to TRBJ2-1, with TRBD1 matching 7 bases. The CDR3 extends over 14 amino acids. V shed 10 bases and J 5 bases; nucleotides not matched to a gene: 11. Germline V gene sequence: CDR1 MDHEN, CDR2 SYDVKM. The full variable domain, with the rest looked up from reference TRBV28 and TRBJ2-1, is DVKVTQSSRYLVKRTGEKVFLECVQDMDHENMFWYRQDPGLGLRLIYFSYDVKMKEKGDIPEGYSVSREKKERFSLILESASTNQTSMYLCATGTGQFHNEQFFGPGTRLTVL.

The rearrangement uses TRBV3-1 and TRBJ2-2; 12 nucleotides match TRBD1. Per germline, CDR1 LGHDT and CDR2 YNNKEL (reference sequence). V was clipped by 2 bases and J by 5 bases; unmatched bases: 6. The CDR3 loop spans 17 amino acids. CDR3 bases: TGTGCCAGCAGCCAACCGGGACAGGGGGCCCGGACCGGGGAGCTGTTTTTT. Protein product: CASSQPGQGARTGELFF.

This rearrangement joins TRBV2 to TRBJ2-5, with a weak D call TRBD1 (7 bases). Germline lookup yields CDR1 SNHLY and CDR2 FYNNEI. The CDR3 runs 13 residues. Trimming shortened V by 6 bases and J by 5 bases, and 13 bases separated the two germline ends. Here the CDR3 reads CASRPQGGETQYF. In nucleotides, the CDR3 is TGTGCCAGCAGACCTCAGGGGGGCGAGACCCAGTACTTC.

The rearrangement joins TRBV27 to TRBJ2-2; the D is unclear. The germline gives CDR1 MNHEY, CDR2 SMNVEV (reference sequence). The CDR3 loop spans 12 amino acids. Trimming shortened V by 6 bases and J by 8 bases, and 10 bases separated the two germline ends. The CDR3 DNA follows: TGTGCCAGCAGCCAACTTGGGGGGGAGCTGTTTTTT. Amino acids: CASSQLGGELFF.